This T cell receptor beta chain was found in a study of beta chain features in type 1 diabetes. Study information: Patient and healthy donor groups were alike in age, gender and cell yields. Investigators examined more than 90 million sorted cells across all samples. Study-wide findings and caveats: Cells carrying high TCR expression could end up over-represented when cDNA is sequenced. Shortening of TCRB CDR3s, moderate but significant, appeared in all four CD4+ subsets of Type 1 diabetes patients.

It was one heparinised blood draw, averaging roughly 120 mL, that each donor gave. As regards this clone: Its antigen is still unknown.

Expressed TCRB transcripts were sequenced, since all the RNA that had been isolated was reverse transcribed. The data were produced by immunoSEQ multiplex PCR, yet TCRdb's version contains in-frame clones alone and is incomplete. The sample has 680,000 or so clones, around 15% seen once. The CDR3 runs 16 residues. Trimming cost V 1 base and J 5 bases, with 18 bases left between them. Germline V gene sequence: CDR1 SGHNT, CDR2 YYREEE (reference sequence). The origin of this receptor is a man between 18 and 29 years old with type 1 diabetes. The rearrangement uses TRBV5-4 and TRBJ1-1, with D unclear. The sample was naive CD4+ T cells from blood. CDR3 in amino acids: CASSLNGSPTKTEAFF. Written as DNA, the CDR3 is TGTGCCAGCAGCTTGAATGGATCCCCAACGAAAACTGAAGCTTTCTTT.